This T cell receptor (beta chain) was identified during a study of cytomegalovirus exposure and HLA in healthy donors. There are 19 residues in the CDR3. Losses at the gene ends were 3 bases for V and 0 bases for J; bases not matched to a gene: 11. Looked up from germline, CDR1 is SGDLS and CDR2 is YYNGEE. Use of 60 Vbeta and 13 Jbeta primers characterized the PCR. Sequencing used immunoSEQ multiplex PCR; TCRdb keeps in-frame clones, though not all of them. The table lists hundreds of thousands of clones, 82% of them singletons. This TCR came from a middle-aged man in good health and CMV-seropositive. The sequenced sample consisted of PBMCs. V and J are TRBV9 and TRBJ2-6; TRBD2 aligns across 8 bases. The CDR3 reads CASSAGGVYYASGANVLTF. CDR3 bases: TGTGCCAGCAGCGCCGGGGGGGTGTATTATGCCTCTGGGGCCAACGTCCTGACTTTC.